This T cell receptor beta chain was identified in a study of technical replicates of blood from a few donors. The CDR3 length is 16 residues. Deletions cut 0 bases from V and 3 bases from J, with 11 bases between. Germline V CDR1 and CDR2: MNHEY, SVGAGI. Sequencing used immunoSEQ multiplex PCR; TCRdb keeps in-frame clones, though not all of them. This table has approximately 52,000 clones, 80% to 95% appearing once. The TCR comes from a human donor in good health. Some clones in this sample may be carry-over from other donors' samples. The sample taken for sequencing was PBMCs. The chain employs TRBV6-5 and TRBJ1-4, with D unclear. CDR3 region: CASSYSGTASNEKLFF. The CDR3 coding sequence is TGTGCCAGCAGTTACTCCGGAACAGCATCTAATGAAAAACTGTTTTTT.